This T cell receptor (beta chain) was sequenced in a study of shared clonotypes between healthy human individuals. Notes on the study in general: Only a few donors were included, so the genetic and exposure-history diversity represented was limited. Depth was large, yet rarefaction showed that sorted-subset sequencing was incomplete.

Points on this clone: The antigen is not known.

Nashville, Tennessee was home to all donors, who were Caucasian adults. Sequencing used immunoSEQ multiplex PCR; TCRdb keeps in-frame clones, though not all of them. The sample records a few million clones, just over 90% being singletons. This CDR3 region has 19 residues. CDR1 is ENHRY, CDR2 SYGVKD, per germline. V lost 0 bases, J lost 2 bases, and 8 bases stayed unmatched. This chain joins TRBV10-3 and TRBJ2-7; 15 bases map to TRBD2. The material sequenced was naive CD4+ T cells sorted from blood. Regarding subset: CD45RA+ positively selected. This TCR was recovered from a man younger than 35 in good health. The CDR3 nucleotides read TGTGCCATCAGTGAGTCCGGGACTAGCGGGAGGCGTCATGCCTACGAGCAGTACTTC. This translates into CAISESGTSGRRHAYEQYF.